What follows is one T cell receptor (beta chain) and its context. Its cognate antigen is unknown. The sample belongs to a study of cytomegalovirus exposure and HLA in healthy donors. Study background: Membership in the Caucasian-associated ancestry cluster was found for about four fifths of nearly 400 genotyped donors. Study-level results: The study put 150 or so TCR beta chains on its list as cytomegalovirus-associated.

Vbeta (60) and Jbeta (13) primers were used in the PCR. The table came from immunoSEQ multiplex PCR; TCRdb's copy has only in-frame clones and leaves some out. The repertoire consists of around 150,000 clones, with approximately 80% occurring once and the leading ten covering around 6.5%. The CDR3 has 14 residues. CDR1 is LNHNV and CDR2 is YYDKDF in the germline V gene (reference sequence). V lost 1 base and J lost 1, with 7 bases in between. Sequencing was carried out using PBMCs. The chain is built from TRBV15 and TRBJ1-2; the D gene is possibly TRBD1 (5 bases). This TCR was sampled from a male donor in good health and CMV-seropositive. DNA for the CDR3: TGTGCCACCAGCAGAGGGGGCTTTAACTATGGCTACACCTTC. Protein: CATSRGGFNYGYTF.